The next 19 T cell receptor beta chains were all read from a single sample in a study of liver allograft versus peripheral blood T cells. Study information: Repertoires from peripheral blood of liver transplant recipients were compared with those inside their transplanted livers.

TCRdb processed the reads anew with MiXCR; each CDR3 protein has one entry. The sample yields about 13,000 distinct CDR3 sequences, over 15% seen once. Source of these receptors: a human patient who had a liver transplant. The T cells may come from the graft donor.

In its sample, this clonotype was seen a few times. The chain employs TRBV28 and TRBJ1-2; D is uncertain. Germline CDR1 is MDHEN and CDR2 is SYDVKM. The V and J ends lost 3 bases and 6 bases respectively, with 8 bases between them. The CDR3 has 12 amino acids. The CDR3 protein is CASSFQAHGYTF. CDR3 DNA: TGTGCCAGCAGTTTTCAGGCCCATGGCTACACCTTC.

By frequency in the sample, this clonotype is medium-sized. V usage is TRBV7-2 and J usage is TRBJ1-1; 8 bases align to TRBD1. The CDR3 extends over 14 amino acids. The trim removed 6 bases at V and 5 bases at J, leaving 8 bases unmatched. Germline V CDR1 and CDR2: SGHTA, FQGNSA. In DNA form, the CDR3 reads TGTGCCAGCAGTACAGGGGGGACGTGGACTGAAGCTTTCTTT. Translation gives CASSTGGTWTEAFF.

This clonotype was recorded many times. The chain employs TRBV7-2 and TRBJ2-3; 10 bases align to TRBD2. From germline, CDR1 is SGHTA and CDR2 FQGNSA. V lost 3 bases to trimming and J lost 5 bases; unmatched junction nucleotides: 5. CDR3 size: 15 residues. CDR3 residues: CASSFRAGGLDTQYF. The CDR3 DNA is TGTGCCAGCAGCTTCCGAGCGGGAGGGTTAGATACGCAGTATTTT. The full variable domain, with the rest looked up from reference TRBV7-2 and TRBJ2-3, is GAGVSQSPSNKVTEKGKDVELRCDPISGHTALYWYRQSLGQGLEFLIYFQGNSAPDKSGLPSDRFSAERTGGSVSTLTIQRTQQEDSAVYLCASSFRAGGLDTQYFGPGTRLTVL.

J is TRBJ2-7 and V is TRBV5-6; D possibly corresponds to TRBD1 (6 bases). CDR1 SGHDT and CDR2 YYEEEE come from the germline V gene. Trimming removed 0 bases at V and 0 bases at J, with 13 bases between. There are 16 residues in the CDR3. DNA for the CDR3: TGTGCCAGCAGCTTGGAGACAGGATCGGGCTCCTACGAGCAGTACTTC. This translates into CASSLETGSGSYEQYF.

This clonotype was recorded at least ten times. J is TRBJ1-6 and V is TRBV5-4; D unresolved. Germline CDR1 is SGHNT and CDR2 is YYREEE (reference sequence). Trimming cost V 4 bases and J 7 bases, with 9 bases left between them. The CDR3 totals 13 residues. CDR3 nucleotide sequence: TGTGCCAGCAGCGTAGGGAGAAATTCACCCCTCCACTTT. Residues: CASSVGRNSPLHF.

This clonotype was recorded a few times. The chain carries TRBV7-9 and TRBJ1-1; no definite D call. CDR3 length: 15 residues. In germline, CDR1 is SEHNR, CDR2 FQNEAQ (reference sequence). The V gene lost 2 bases and the J gene lost 1 base, with 11 bases spanning the gap. CDR3 amino acids: CASSLQGRTNTEAFF. Written as DNA, the CDR3 is TGTGCCAGCAGCTTACAAGGCAGGACGAACACTGAAGCTTTCTTT. Full variable domain (outside the CDR3, taken from reference TRBV7-9 and TRBJ1-1): DTGVSQNPRHKITKRGQNVTFRCDPISEHNRLYWYRQTLGQGPEFLTYFQNEAQLEKSRLLSDRFSAERPKGSFSTLEIQRTEQGDSAMYLCASSLQGRTNTEAFFGQGTRLTVV.

This clonotype showed up many times. V and J are TRBV6-2 or TRBV6-3 and TRBJ2-3; D not resolved. Germline values: CDR1 MNHEY, CDR2 SVGEGT. Trimming shortened V by 4 bases and J by 0 bases, and 8 bases separated the two germline ends. The CDR3 consists of 14 residues. The CDR3 nucleotides read TGTGCCAGCAGTTCTCCCCGGAGCACAGATACGCAGTATTTT. Translating it yields CASSSPRSTDTQYF.

This clonotype is categorized as medium-sized. The chain combines TRBV19 with TRBJ2-7, with unresolved D. The CDR3 is made up of 12 amino acids. CDR1 LNHDA and CDR2 SQIVND come from the germline V gene (reference sequence). Trimming shortened V by 6 bases and J by 6 bases, and 12 bases separated the two germline ends. CDR3 amino acids: CASRGMSLEQYF. In nucleotides, the CDR3 is TGTGCCAGTAGGGGGATGAGCCTCGAGCAGTACTTC.

This clonotype was observed at least ten times. The chain recombines TRBV10-3 with TRBJ2-1; D could derive from TRBD1 or TRBD2 (5 bases each). The CDR3 loop spans 13 amino acids. V lost 6 bases, J lost 4 bases, and 10 bases lay in between. CDR1 is ENHRY, CDR2 SYGVKD, per germline. CDR3 nucleotide sequence: TGTGCCATCAGGGGGGTAGGGTACAATGAGCAGTTCTTC. Translated: CAIRGVGYNEQFF.

In this sample, this clonotype turned up a few times. The V and J genes are TRBV28 and TRBJ1-2, with a weak D call TRBD1 (6 bases). Germline-derived CDR1 and CDR2 are MDHEN and SYDVKM. CDR3 size: 12 residues. The ends were cut back, 7 bases at V and 8 bases at J, with 14 bases in the middle. The CDR3 loop is CASTPRGGGYTF. CDR3 DNA sequence: TGTGCCAGCACCCCCCGTGGGGGCGGCTACACCTTC.

This clonotype was picked up many times. The chain uses TRBV27 and TRBJ2-1, with unresolved D. The CDR3 loop spans 15 amino acids. Looked up from germline, CDR1 is MNHEY and CDR2 is SMNVEV (reference sequence). Trimming removed 1 base at V and 1 base at J, with 8 bases between. The CDR3 sequence: CASSLYGRSYNEQFF. CDR3 bases: TGTGCCAGCAGTTTATACGGGCGTTCCTACAATGAGCAGTTCTTC.

This clonotype was counted many times. The chain joins TRBV9 to TRBJ2-5; the match to TRBD2 covers 7 bases. The germline V gene encodes CDR1 SGDLS and CDR2 YYNGEE. Trimming cost V 0 bases and J 5 bases; bases outside gene matches: 4. CDR3 length: 14 amino acids. The DNA for the CDR3 is TGTGCCAGCAGCGTAGCTACGCGGGGGGAGACCCAGTACTTC. As protein: CASSVATRGETQYF.

By its share, this clonotype is medium-sized (0.01 to 0.1%). The rearrangement joins TRBV29-1 to TRBJ2-1; TRBD1 might be the D (5 bases). Germline V lookup: CDR1 SQVTM, CDR2 ANQGSEA. Trimming removed 3 bases at V and 3 bases at J, with 9 bases between. This CDR3 spans 13 amino acids. The CDR3 region has the DNA TGCAGCGTTGACAGGGATGGCTACAATGAGCAGTTCTTC. Its protein product is CSVDRDGYNEQFF.

This chain uses TRBV28 with TRBJ2-3; possible D gene TRBD2, 5 bases. The CDR3 runs 18 residues. V lost 4 bases and J 2 bases, leaving 22 bases between the germline ends. CDR1 and CDR2 from the germline V gene are MDHEN and SYDVKM. DNA of the CDR3: TGTGCCAGCAGTTCCCCTTACAGTCTTAACGGGGACACAGATACGCAGTATTTT. Encoded protein: CASSSPYSLNGDTDTQYF.

This clonotype is medium-sized (0.01 to 0.1%) in the sample. The rearrangement joins TRBV10-3 to TRBJ2-2, with 8 bases lining up with TRBD2. Germline values: CDR1 ENHRY, CDR2 SYGVKD. CDR3 length: 18 amino acids. The ends lost 5 bases at V and 4 bases at J; junction bases unmatched: 15. Here the CDR3 DNA reads TGTGCCATCAGTACCGGGACACTAAGCGGGAGCGGCACCGGGGAGCTGTTTTTT. Amino acid sequence: CAISTGTLSGSGTGELFF.

This clonotype came up a few times. The chain uses TRBV20-1 and TRBJ2-1; 8 bases line up with TRBD2. Germline CDR1 DFQATT, CDR2 SNEGSKA (reference sequence). This CDR3 region has 15 residues. The junction had 7 bases not matched to a gene; V was cut back by 0 bases and J by 6 bases. The CDR3 region is CSARDQNGGGNEQFF. DNA for the CDR3: TGCAGTGCTAGAGATCAGAACGGGGGGGGCAATGAGCAGTTCTTC.

By sample fraction, this clonotype is medium-sized. V and J are TRBV27 and TRBJ2-4; 7 positions agree with TRBD1. The CDR3 runs to 16 residues. Germline V gene data show CDR1 as MNHEY and CDR2 as SMNVEV (reference sequence). With V trimmed by 4 bases and J by 0 bases, 6 bases remained unmatched. The CDR3: CASSSGQTIAKNIQYF. The DNA of the CDR3 is TGTGCCAGCAGTTCGGGACAGACAATAGCCAAAAACATTCAGTACTTC.

CDR3 in DNA: TGTGCCAGCAGCTCCCGGACTAGCGGGAGTGTCGAGCAGTACTTC. The encoded protein is CASSSRTSGSVEQYF. The genes are TRBV13 and TRBJ2-7; the match to TRBD2 covers 13 bases. J was trimmed by 6 bases and V by 4 bases; bases with no gene match: 6. The CDR3 length is 15 residues. The germline V gene has CDR1 PRHDT and CDR2 FYEKMQ (reference sequence).

Concerning this clonotype: Since a much larger clone is just one base distant, this may be a read error. The chain recombines TRBV7-2 with TRBJ2-1; D is uncertain. The germline gives CDR1 SGHTA, CDR2 FQGNSA. CDR3 length equals 13 residues. For the CDR3, the DNA is TGTGCCAGCAGCCCCGCCTCCTACAAGGAGCAGTTCTTC. Protein: CASSPASYKEQFF.